A selection of T cell receptor beta chains follows, all from one sample in a study of blood T cell repertoires in COVID-19. Data came from immunoSEQ multiplex PCR; TCRdb stores just in-frame clones and leaves some out. The repertoire holds under 150,000 clones, with more than 70% as singletons. Sequencing was carried out using peripheral blood. The receptors come from a woman in her forties or fifties with acute or convalescent COVID-19. Each CDR3 is given with its conserved first and last residue. Fields, in order: D gene, clone size, J gene, V gene, CDR3 length, CDR3 protein, CDR3 DNA. D genes are given only for firm matches. Where a row states a size, it is once, few, many or the class of an expanded clone; other rows omit it.

NA | NA | TRBJ1-1 | TRBV30 | 14 | CAWSSTIMNTEAFF | TGTGCCTGGAGTTCTACGATAATGAACACTGAAGCTTTCTTT
NA | NA | TRBJ1-4 | TRBV21-1 | 15 | CASSKEGAGNEKLFF | TGTGCCAGCAGCAAAGAGGGGGCGGGTAATGAAAAACTGTTTTTT
NA | NA | TRBJ2-1 | TRBV4-2 | 13 | CASSQGSAGEQFF | TGTGCCAGCAGCCAAGGCTCGGCGGGTGAGCAGTTCTTC
TRBD1 | NA | TRBJ1-1 | TRBV18 | 17 | CASSPLGTGGQNTEAFF | TGTGCCAGCTCACCTTTGGGGACAGGGGGCCAGAACACTGAAGCTTTCTTT
TRBD2 | once | TRBJ2-1 | TRBV2 | 20 | CASSELAGLAGGRHINEQFF | TGTGCCAGCAGTGAATTGGCCGGACTAGCGGGGGGAAGGCATATCAATGAGCAGTTCTTC
NA | few | TRBJ2-3 | TRBV11-2 | 15 | CASSSPPSVTDTQYF | TGTGCCAGCAGCTCTCCGCCTAGCGTCACAGATACGCAGTATTTT
NA | NA | TRBJ1-3 | TRBV28 | 15 | CASSSPQGIGNTIYF | TGTGCCAGCAGTTCACCTCAGGGGATTGGAAACACCATATATTTT
NA | NA | TRBJ1-1 | TRBV24-1 | 14 | CATSDSGPGFEAFF | TGTGCCACCAGTGATTCAGGTCCTGGGTTTGAAGCTTTCTTT
NA | NA | TRBJ1-1 | TRBV5-4 | 13 | CASSPLGAVEAFF | TGTGCCAGCAGCCCCTTAGGGGCTGTTGAAGCTTTCTTT
TRBD1 | NA | TRBJ2-2 | TRBV6-6 | 16 | CASSQRQGRDTGELFF | TGTGCCAGCAGCCAACGACAGGGTAGGGACACCGGGGAGCTGTTTTTT
NA | NA | TRBJ1-1 | TRBV13 | 15 | CASSLTPPLRTEAFF | TGTGCCAGCAGTCTTACCCCCCCGTTGAGGACTGAAGCTTTCTTT
TRBD1 | few | TRBJ1-3 | TRBV3-1/TRBV3-2 | 19 | CASSQESATGKASGNTIYF | TGTGCCAGCAGCCAAGAATCGGCGACAGGGAAGGCCTCTGGAAACACCATATATTTT
TRBD1 | few | TRBJ1-4 | TRBV7-2 | 14 | CASSLQGVSEKLFF | TGTGCCAGCAGCTTACAGGGGGTTAGCGAAAAACTGTTTTTT
NA | NA | TRBJ2-3 | TRBV7-9 | 17 | CASSLGYTTSRTDTQYF | TGTGCCAGCAGCTTAGGTTACACTACCTCACGTACAGATACGCAGTATTTT
NA | NA | TRBJ2-7 | TRBV14 | 14 | CASSFRGGEHEQYF | TGTGCCAGCAGCTTCCGGGGCGGGGAGCACGAGCAGTACTTC
NA | many | TRBJ1-1 | TRBV6-5 | 13 | CASSLLGDTEAFF | TGTGCCAGCAGCCTCCTCGGGGACACTGAAGCTTTCTTT
TRBD1 | NA | TRBJ2-7 | TRBV28 | 16 | CASSFTRDRLTYEQYF | TGTGCCAGCAGTTTTACCCGGGACAGACTTACGTACGAGCAGTACTTC
TRBD1 | once | TRBJ1-1 | TRBV19 | 13 | CASSQDRATEAFF | TGTGCCAGTAGTCAGGACAGGGCCACTGAAGCTTTCTTT
NA | NA | TRBJ1-4 | TRBV6-1 | 14 | CASSESRVWEKLFF | TGTGCCAGCAGTGAATCCCGGGTTTGGGAAAAACTGTTTTTT
NA | NA | TRBJ1-1 | TRBV7-9 | 14 | CASSNKQKNTEAFF | TGTGCCAGCAGTAACAAACAGAAGAACACTGAAGCTTTCTTT
TRBD1 | NA | TRBJ2-2 | TRBV12-5 | 16 | CASGLVLGTEAGELFF | TGTGCTAGTGGTTTGGTGTTAGGGACAGAGGCCGGGGAGCTGTTTTTT
NA | NA | TRBJ2-5 | TRBV18 | 13 | CASSSGIQETQYF | TGTGCCAGCTCATCAGGGATTCAAGAGACCCAGTACTTC
NA | NA | TRBJ2-1 | TRBV3-1/TRBV3-2 | 16 | CASSAWDLHPYNEQFF | TGTGCCAGCAGCGCCTGGGACTTGCATCCCTACAATGAGCAGTTCTTC
TRBD1 | NA | TRBJ1-5 | TRBV6-1 | 15 | CASSEADRGNQPQHF | TGTGCCAGCAGTGAAGCCGACAGGGGAAATCAGCCCCAGCATTTT
NA | few | TRBJ1-1 | TRBV9 | 14 | CASSLRGGCYSAFF | TGTGCCAGCAGCCTCCGGGGGGGCTGCTATTCGGCTTTCTTT
TRBD1 | NA | TRBJ2-7 | TRBV27 | 13 | CASSFGTGGQQYF | TGTGCCAGCAGTTTTGGGACAGGGGGACAGCAGTACTTC
TRBD1 | NA | TRBJ1-5 | TRBV6-5 | 14 | CASSYSTGDQPQHF | TGTGCCAGCAGTTACTCGACAGGGGATCAGCCCCAGCATTTT
NA | NA | TRBJ1-1 | TRBV20-1 | 11 | CSASRGFEAFF | TGCAGTGCTTCGAGGGGGTTTGAAGCTTTCTTT